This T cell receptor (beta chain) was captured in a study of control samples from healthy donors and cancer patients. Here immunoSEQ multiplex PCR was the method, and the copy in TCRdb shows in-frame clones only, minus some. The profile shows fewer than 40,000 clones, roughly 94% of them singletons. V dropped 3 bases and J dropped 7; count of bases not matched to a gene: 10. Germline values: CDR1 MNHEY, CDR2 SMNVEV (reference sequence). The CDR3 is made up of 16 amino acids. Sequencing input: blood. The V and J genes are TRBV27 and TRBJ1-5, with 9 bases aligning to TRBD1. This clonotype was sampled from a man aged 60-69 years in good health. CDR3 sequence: CASSFLRDRERQPQHF. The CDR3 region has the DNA TGTGCCAGCAGTTTCCTCCGGGACAGGGAAAGACAGCCCCAGCATTTT.